The rows below give T cell receptor beta chains drawn from one sample of a study of T cells after yellow fever vaccination. MiXCR was run by TCRdb on the 5' RACE reads, yielding one entry per CDR3 protein. Of roughly 150,000 distinct CDR3 sequences in the sample, under 7% were seen once. Material: CD4+ T cells sorted from PBMCs, obtained 10 days after the yellow fever booster vaccination. The receptors were gathered from a man aged 25-40 years who received the YFV17D yellow fever vaccine. CDR3s include the opening cysteine and the closing phenylalanine or tryptophan. A D gene is named only where the DNA matches it firmly. The size entry is marked missing in some rows and otherwise reads once, few, many or a size class.

V	J	D	size	DNA	CDR3
TRBV7-9	TRBJ1-1	-	many	TGTGCCAGCAGCAAAGACCAAGACACTGAAGCTTTCTTT	CASSKDQDTEAFF
TRBV5-1	TRBJ2-1	-	many	TGCGCCAGCAGCTTGGTGGGGTCGGCCGACGGCCCCCAGCTCTTC	CASSLVGSADGPQLF
TRBV18	TRBJ2-3	-	few	TGTGCCAGCTCACCACCGGGCGTTCCGGATACGCAGTATTTT	CASSPPGVPDTQYF
TRBV7-9	TRBJ1-5	-	many	TGTGCCAGCAGCCCCTCCGGGACATATAGCAATCAGCCCCAGCATTTT	CASSPSGTYSNQPQHF
TRBV10-3	TRBJ2-2	TRBD2	many	TGTGCCATCAACGCGCAGGCCGCGGGAGGGAACACCGGGGAGCTGTTTTTT	CAINAQAAGGNTGELFF
TRBV18	TRBJ2-3	-	many	TGTGCCAGCCGACAAGGGACTTACCTGAGCACAGATACGCAGTATTTT	CASRQGTYLSTDTQYF
TRBV20-1	TRBJ2-7	TRBD2	-	TGCAGTGCTAGAGGGGCGGGAGTGGGCTGCGAGCAGTACTTC	CSARGAGVGCEQYF
TRBV29-1	TRBJ2-7	TRBD2	many	TGCAGCGGCCTAACTAGCGGGAGGGGAGCGGAGCAGTACTTC	CSGLTSGRGAEQYF
TRBV18	TRBJ2-2	-	many	TGTGCCAGCTCACGGGGCGAAGCGAACACCGGGGAGCTGTTTTTT	CASSRGEANTGELFF
TRBV9	TRBJ2-7	-	many	TGTGCCAGCAGCGTAACGCCCGGGAGCTACGAGCAGTACTTC	CASSVTPGSYEQYF
TRBV4-2	TRBJ2-6	-	few	TGTGCCAGCAGCCAAGATCCGGCAGGGATTGCTGGGGCCAACGTCCTGACTTTC	CASSQDPAGIAGANVLTF
TRBV18	TRBJ2-2	TRBD2	many	TGTGCCAGCTCACGGACTAGCGGACTAACGAACACCGGGGAGCTGTTTTTT	CASSRTSGLTNTGELFF
TRBV12-3/TRBV12-4	TRBJ1-5	TRBD1	many	TGTGCCAGCAGTTCAAACAGGGGTAAGAGCAATCAGCCCCAGCATTTT	CASSSNRGKSNQPQHF
TRBV7-2	TRBJ1-2	TRBD1	few	TGTGCCAGCAGCACGCGACAGGGGGCGGGTGGCTACACCTTC	CASSTRQGAGGYTF
TRBV6-1	TRBJ2-7	-	few	TGTGCCAGCAGCCCGGACAGCCCCTACGAGCAGTACTTC	CASSPDSPYEQYF
TRBV9	TRBJ2-1	-	many	TGTGCCAGCAGCGTGACGCCCGGAACCAATGAGCAGTTCTTC	CASSVTPGTNEQFF
TRBV24-1	TRBJ2-3	-	many	TGTGCCACCAGTGAGCCGGGAACAGATACGCAGTATTTT	CATSEPGTDTQYF